Listed below are T cell receptor beta chains from one sample, sequenced in a study of T cells in Graves' hyperthyroidism and ophthalmopathy. TCRdb used MiXCR to reprocess the multiplex PCR reads, holding one entry per CDR3 protein. The table includes roughly 710,000 distinct CDR3 sequences, 30% to 40% detected once. Sequencing was performed on blood. All receptors come from a woman in her forties with Graves' hyperthyroidism. Both conserved end residues are part of each CDR3. The D gene is left open where the match is weak. The size field is filled for only some rows; it gives once, few, many or a size class.

TRBJ2-5	TRBV2	TRBD1	few	CASSGRQGGLETQYF	TGTGCCAGCAGTGGTCGACAGGGTGGGTTGGAGACCCAGTACTTC
TRBJ1-2	TRBV7-2	.	few	CASSLARRQLYGYTF	TGTGCCAGCAGCTTAGCGCGTAGACAACTATATGGCTACACCTTC
TRBJ1-4	TRBV12-3/TRBV12-4	.	many	CASSKLATNEKLFF	TGTGCCAGCAGTAAACTTGCAACTAATGAAAAACTGTTTTTT
TRBJ2-7	TRBV6-1	.	few	CASRRRGEQYF	TGTGCCAGCAGACGTCGGGGCGAGCAGTACTTC
TRBJ1-2	TRBV7-9	TRBD1	once	CASSLGAGGRDGYTF	TGTGCCAGCAGCTTGGGGGCAGGGGGTAGGGATGGCTACACCTTC
TRBJ1-1	TRBV14	.	.	CASSQEVATEAFF	TGTGCCAGCAGCCAGGAGGTGGCCACTGAAGCTTTCTTT
TRBJ2-2	TRBV10-3	.	once	CAISGKRELFF	TGTGCCATCAGTGGGAAGCGGGAGCTGTTTTTT
TRBJ2-5	TRBV5-4	TRBD1	few	CASRFGTGNGVRETQYF	TGTGCCAGCAGGTTCGGGACAGGTAACGGAGTTCGGGAGACCCAGTACTTC
TRBJ2-2	TRBV10-3	.	many	CAISEQETGELFF	TGTGCCATCTCAGAACAGGAGACCGGGGAGCTGTTTTTT
TRBJ1-5	TRBV5-6	.	few	CASSFGQPQQF	TGTGCCAGCAGCTTTGGTCAGCCCCAGCAATTT
TRBJ1-4	TRBV10-3	.	.	CAISEARANEKLFF	TGTGCCATCAGTGAGGCCAGGGCTAATGAAAAACTGTTTTTT
TRBJ2-7	TRBV10-3	TRBD1	.	CASRWGQGDEQYF	TGTGCCAGCAGATGGGGACAGGGGGACGAGCAGTACTTC
TRBJ2-5	TRBV7-2	.	many	CASSLVETQYF	TGTGCCAGCAGCTTAGTTGAGACCCAGTACTTC
TRBJ1-6	TRBV2	.	many	CASSPIGPPGDYNSPLHF	TGTGCCAGCAGTCCTATCGGACCGCCGGGGGACTATAATTCACCCCTCCACTTT
TRBJ2-5	TRBV6-6	.	.	CASKSPGYLKETQYF	TGTGCCAGCAAGAGCCCAGGGTACCTAAAAGAGACCCAGTACTTC
TRBJ1-5	TRBV19	.	few	CASSIGLVQPQHF	TGTGCCAGTAGTATAGGTTTGGTTCAGCCCCAGCATTTT
TRBJ2-5	TRBV3-1	.	.	CASSQRADRQETQYF	TGTGCCAGCAGCCAACGTGCGGATCGGCAAGAGACCCAGTACTTC
TRBJ2-7	TRBV10-3	.	few	CASSVGTPLREEQYF	TGTGCCAGCAGTGTCGGGACCCCCCTAAGGGAGGAGCAGTACTTC
TRBJ2-5	TRBV15	.	many	CATSRNVRDGMYQETQYF	TGTGCCACCAGCAGGAACGTTAGGGACGGAATGTACCAAGAGACCCAGTACTTC
TRBJ1-5	TRBV10-3	.	many	CATQLASNQPQHF	TGTGCCACTCAACTGGCCAGCAATCAGCCCCAGCATTTT
TRBJ1-1	TRBV6-6	.	.	CAGSSHMNTEAFF	TGTGCAGGGAGTAGCCATATGAACACTGAAGCTTTCTTT
TRBJ2-5	TRBV19	TRBD2	few	CASKISGGKETQYF	TGTGCCAGTAAGATAAGCGGGGGAAAAGAGACCCAGTACTTC
TRBJ2-2	TRBV7-2	TRBD2	.	CASSLVGSGRTGELFF	TGTGCCAGCAGCTTAGTGGGGTCCGGGAGGACCGGGGAGCTGTTTTTT